A selection of T cell receptor beta chains follows, all from one sample in a study of blood T cell repertoires in COVID-19. The data were produced by immunoSEQ multiplex PCR, yet TCRdb's version contains in-frame clones alone and is incomplete. The sample yields about 88,000 clones, 90% seen once. The sequenced sample was peripheral blood. These receptors were obtained from a man aged 18 to 29 with COVID-19, enrolled during active disease. Each CDR3 is given with its conserved first and last residue. The D gene is left open where the match is weak. Only some rows state a clone size, as once, few, many or a class for expanded clones.

D gene | J gene | clone size | V gene | CDR3 protein | CDR3 DNA
TRBD1 | TRBJ1-1 | once | TRBV29-1 | CSVVGQALPEAFF | TGCAGCGTTGTGGGACAGGCGTTACCTGAAGCTTTCTTT
. | TRBJ1-3 | . | TRBV19 | CASSGQFQDTIYF | TGTGCCAGTAGTGGGCAGTTTCAAGACACCATATATTTT
TRBD1 | TRBJ1-1 | . | TRBV7-9 | CASSLGQRFTEAFF | TGTGCCAGCAGCCTGGGACAGCGTTTCACTGAAGCTTTCTTT
. | TRBJ1-6 | . | TRBV7-6 | CASSLAEKAPLHF | TGTGCCAGCAGCTTAGCGGAGAAGGCTCCCCTCCACTTT
. | TRBJ2-5 | . | TRBV5-1 | CASSLNRGYPEETQYF | TGCGCCAGCAGCTTGAACAGAGGGTACCCCGAAGAGACCCAGTACTTC
TRBD1 | TRBJ1-5 | once | TRBV11-3 | CASSPRLDRERGNQPQHF | TGTGCCAGCAGCCCAAGATTGGACAGGGAACGAGGCAATCAGCCCCAGCATTTT
. | TRBJ2-1 | . | TRBV7-9 | CASSLVESEQFF | TGTGCCAGCAGCTTAGTGGAGAGTGAGCAGTTCTTC
. | TRBJ2-7 | . | TRBV2 | CASARVVYEQYF | TGTGCCAGCGCCCGGGTTGTGTACGAGCAGTACTTC
TRBD1 | TRBJ2-7 | . | TRBV30 | CAWRDDRGYEQYF | TGTGCCTGGAGGGACGACAGGGGCTACGAGCAGTACTTC
. | TRBJ2-7 | . | TRBV19 | CASSHGSYEQYF | TGTGCCAGTAGTCACGGGTCCTACGAGCAGTACTTC
. | TRBJ1-1 | . | TRBV6-5 | CASRASGGGTEAFF | TGTGCCAGCAGAGCTAGCGGGGGAGGCACTGAAGCTTTCTTT
TRBD2 | TRBJ2-2 | . | TRBV7-9 | CASSSTSGRNTGELFF | TGTGCCAGCAGCTCGACTAGCGGGAGAAACACCGGGGAGCTGTTTTTT
TRBD1 | TRBJ1-1 | . | TRBV5-4 | CASSLVHRGGVSEAFF | TGTGCCAGCAGCTTGGTTCACAGGGGGGGTGTATCTGAAGCTTTCTTT
. | TRBJ2-1 | . | TRBV19 | CASSMYSGERNEQFF | TGTGCCAGTAGTATGTATAGCGGAGAGAGGAATGAGCAGTTCTTC
. | TRBJ1-1 | . | TRBV29-1 | CSVEDPRGENTEAFF | TGCAGCGTTGAAGACCCCCGGGGGGAGAACACTGAAGCTTTCTTT
. | TRBJ2-3 | . | TRBV9 | CASSVALTDTQYF | TGTGCCAGCAGCGTAGCCCTTACAGATACGCAGTATTTT
. | TRBJ2-4 | once | TRBV3-1/TRBV3-2 | CASSQEKAGIAKNIQYF | TGTGCCAGCAGCCAAGAGAAGGCGGGAATAGCCAAAAACATTCAGTACTTC
. | TRBJ2-7 | . | TRBV5-6 | CASSLGAAYEQYF | TGTGCCAGCAGCTTGGGTGCGGCATACGAGCAGTACTTC
. | TRBJ2-7 | . | TRBV4-1 | CASSQVGGLYEQYF | TGCGCCAGCAGCCAAGTCGGAGGACTCTACGAGCAGTACTTC
TRBD2 | TRBJ2-1 | . | TRBV6-6 | CASILSGGPGNEQFF | TGTGCCAGCATCCTAAGCGGGGGCCCTGGGAATGAGCAGTTCTTC
. | TRBJ1-5 | . | TRBV6-5 | CASILGEGSRQPQHF | TGTGCCAGCATTCTAGGGGAGGGCAGTAGGCAGCCCCAGCATTTT
. | TRBJ2-7 | once | TRBV6-5 | CASSPSPRVHEQYF | TGTGCCAGCAGTCCTTCTCCGAGGGTCCACGAGCAGTACTTC
. | TRBJ2-7 | . | TRBV6-5 | CASSYSSGGSYEQYF | TGTGCCAGCAGTTACTCGAGCGGCGGATCCTACGAGCAGTACTTC
. | TRBJ2-7 | . | TRBV4-1 | CASSQRTQGIYEQYF | TGCGCCAGCAGCCAACGGACGCAGGGCATCTACGAGCAGTACTTC
. | TRBJ1-6 | . | TRBV7-2 | CASSLLTGFNSPLHF | TGTGCCAGCAGCTTATTGACGGGATTTAATTCACCCCTCCACTTT
. | TRBJ2-7 | . | TRBV2 | CASRGLPAYEQYF | TGTGCCAGCAGGGGACTGCCCGCCTACGAGCAGTACTTC
. | TRBJ1-6 | . | TRBV15 | CATSGGASYNSPLHF | TGTGCCACCAGCGGCGGAGCCTCCTATAATTCACCCCTCCACTTT
TRBD2 | TRBJ2-7 | . | TRBV6-5 | CASSRTSGSSYEQYF | TGTGCCAGCAGCCGGACTAGCGGGAGCTCCTACGAGCAGTACTTC
. | TRBJ1-1 | few | TRBV4-1 | CASSQGGAGPNTEAFF | TGCGCCAGCAGCCAAGGTGGGGCGGGACCCAACACTGAAGCTTTCTTT
TRBD1 | TRBJ1-2 | . | TRBV5-6 | CASSSGTGVLNYGYTF | TGTGCCAGCAGCTCCGGGACAGGGGTTTTGAACTATGGCTACACCTTC
. | TRBJ1-2 | . | TRBV7-6 | CASSLGPGVLNYGYTF | TGTGCCAGCAGCTTAGGCCCCGGGGTTCTGAACTATGGCTACACCTTC
. | TRBJ2-3 | . | TRBV10-3 | CAISESGALPSSTDTQYF | TGTGCCATCAGTGAGTCGGGAGCGCTTCCGTCTAGCACAGATACGCAGTATTTT
. | TRBJ1-6 | . | TRBV3-1/TRBV3-2 | CASSPFRGSNNSPLHF | TGTGCCAGCAGCCCATTTAGGGGATCGAATAATTCACCCCTCCACTTT
. | TRBJ2-1 | . | TRBV7-9 | CASSLDSDAFF | TGTGCCAGCAGCTTAGATAGCGACGCGTTCTTC
. | TRBJ2-1 | once | TRBV28 | CASSPSGGWDEQFF | TGTGCCAGCAGTCCCTCGGGGGGCTGGGATGAGCAGTTCTTC
TRBD1 | TRBJ1-5 | . | TRBV10-2 | CASSLQGGNQPQHF | TGCGCCAGCAGCCTACAGGGGGGCAATCAGCCCCAGCATTTT
. | TRBJ2-7 | . | TRBV19 | CASSVDSYEQYF | TGTGCCAGTAGTGTGGACAGCTACGAGCAGTACTTC
TRBD1 | TRBJ2-1 | . | TRBV6-2/TRBV6-3 | CASSYVGQGSEQFF | TGTGCCAGCAGTTACGTGGGACAGGGTTCTGAGCAGTTCTTC
TRBD1 | TRBJ1-6 | . | TRBV5-6 | CASSRTTGLDSSPLHF | TGTGCCAGCAGCAGGACGACAGGGTTGGATAGTTCACCCCTCCACTTT
TRBD1 | TRBJ1-4 | . | TRBV4-1 | CASSQAMTGSREKLFF | TGCGCCAGCAGCCAGGCTATGACAGGGTCGAGGGAAAAACTGTTTTTT
TRBD1 | TRBJ2-7 | once | TRBV7-9 | CASSLAGQGEQYF | TGTGCCAGCAGCTTGGCGGGACAGGGGGAGCAGTACTTC
. | TRBJ1-1 | . | TRBV9 | CASSPRGDWGDTEAFF | TGTGCCAGCAGCCCCCGGGGGGATTGGGGGGACACTGAAGCTTTCTTT
TRBD1 | TRBJ2-2 | . | TRBV19 | CASMPRDRGFVGELFF | TGTGCCAGTATGCCAAGGGACAGGGGTTTCGTCGGGGAGCTGTTTTTT
. | TRBJ1-5 | . | TRBV27 | CASRDSSNQPQHF | TGTGCCAGCAGAGACAGTAGCAATCAGCCCCAGCATTTT
. | TRBJ1-6 | . | TRBV5-6 | CASRAGGYNSPLHF | TGTGCCAGCAGGGCCGGGGGCTATAATTCACCCCTCCACTTT
. | TRBJ2-2 | . | TRBV28 | CASSLIRDTGELFF | TGTGCCAGCAGTTTAATCCGGGACACCGGGGAGCTGTTTTTT